Included here is one T cell receptor (beta chain) sequence, with context. As yet, its antigen is unknown. These data come from a study of T cell responses to AZD1222 COVID-19 vaccine. The V gene lost 3 bases and the J gene lost 6 bases, with 17 bases spanning the gap. The CDR3 is 14 amino acids. Germline V lookup: CDR1 SQVTM, CDR2 ANQGSEA. The study, taken as a whole, reports: Recipients of AZD1222 seropositive at baseline numbered only 6 or 7. When two AZD1222 doses had been given, Spike-specific TCR breadth and depth rose.

The method was immunoSEQ multiplex PCR; TCRdb's version includes in-frame clones alone and lacks a portion of them. The repertoire holds some 130,000 clones, over 90% seen once, with 1.6% in the top ten. This clonotype was obtained from an adult in good health. The J gene is TRBJ1-2, the V gene TRBV29-1; D perhaps matches TRBD1 (6 bases). Material: peripheral blood, obtained on day 0 of AZD1222 vaccination. The CDR3 loop reads CSVDGLGSGDGYTF. In DNA, the CDR3 is TGCAGCGTTGATGGCCTTGGGTCAGGGGATGGCTACACCTTC.